This entry lists 2 T cell receptor beta chains sequenced from one sample in a study of T cells after posttransplantation cyclophosphamide. Data came from immunoSEQ multiplex PCR; TCRdb stores just in-frame clones and leaves some out. Among over 9,000 clones listed, roughly 80% were seen once. Treatment was busulfan-fludarabine conditioning, a marrow graft, and cyclophosphamide on days +3 and +4. The specimen comprised PBMCs, sampled after allogeneic stem cell transplant with posttransplant cyclophosphamide. The receptor set was obtained from a female patient aged 50-59 years who received an allogeneic stem cell transplant from a related donor, was CMV-positive, and had no GVHD. The graft donor may be the source of some T cells.

The gene calls are TRBV4-2 and TRBJ2-7, with D perhaps TRBD2 (7 bases). The CDR3 is 15 amino acids. V was clipped by 1 base and J by 3 bases, with 13 bases between them. CDR1 and CDR2 from the germline V gene are LGHNA and YNFKEQ. The CDR3 nucleotides read TGTGCCAGCAGCCAAGGAGAGGGGGGGGGCTACGAGCAGTACTTC. It specifies CASSQGEGGGYEQYF.

V usage is TRBV19 and J usage is TRBJ1-5, with 9 bases lining up with TRBD1. The CDR3 loop spans 15 amino acids. V lost 6 bases, J lost 1 base, and 4 bases stayed unmatched. Germline CDR1 is LNHDA and CDR2 is SQIVND (reference sequence). CDR3 sequence reads: CASRGGTGSNQPQHF. CDR3 nucleotides: TGTGCCAGTAGGGGGGGGACAGGGAGCAATCAGCCCCAGCATTTT.